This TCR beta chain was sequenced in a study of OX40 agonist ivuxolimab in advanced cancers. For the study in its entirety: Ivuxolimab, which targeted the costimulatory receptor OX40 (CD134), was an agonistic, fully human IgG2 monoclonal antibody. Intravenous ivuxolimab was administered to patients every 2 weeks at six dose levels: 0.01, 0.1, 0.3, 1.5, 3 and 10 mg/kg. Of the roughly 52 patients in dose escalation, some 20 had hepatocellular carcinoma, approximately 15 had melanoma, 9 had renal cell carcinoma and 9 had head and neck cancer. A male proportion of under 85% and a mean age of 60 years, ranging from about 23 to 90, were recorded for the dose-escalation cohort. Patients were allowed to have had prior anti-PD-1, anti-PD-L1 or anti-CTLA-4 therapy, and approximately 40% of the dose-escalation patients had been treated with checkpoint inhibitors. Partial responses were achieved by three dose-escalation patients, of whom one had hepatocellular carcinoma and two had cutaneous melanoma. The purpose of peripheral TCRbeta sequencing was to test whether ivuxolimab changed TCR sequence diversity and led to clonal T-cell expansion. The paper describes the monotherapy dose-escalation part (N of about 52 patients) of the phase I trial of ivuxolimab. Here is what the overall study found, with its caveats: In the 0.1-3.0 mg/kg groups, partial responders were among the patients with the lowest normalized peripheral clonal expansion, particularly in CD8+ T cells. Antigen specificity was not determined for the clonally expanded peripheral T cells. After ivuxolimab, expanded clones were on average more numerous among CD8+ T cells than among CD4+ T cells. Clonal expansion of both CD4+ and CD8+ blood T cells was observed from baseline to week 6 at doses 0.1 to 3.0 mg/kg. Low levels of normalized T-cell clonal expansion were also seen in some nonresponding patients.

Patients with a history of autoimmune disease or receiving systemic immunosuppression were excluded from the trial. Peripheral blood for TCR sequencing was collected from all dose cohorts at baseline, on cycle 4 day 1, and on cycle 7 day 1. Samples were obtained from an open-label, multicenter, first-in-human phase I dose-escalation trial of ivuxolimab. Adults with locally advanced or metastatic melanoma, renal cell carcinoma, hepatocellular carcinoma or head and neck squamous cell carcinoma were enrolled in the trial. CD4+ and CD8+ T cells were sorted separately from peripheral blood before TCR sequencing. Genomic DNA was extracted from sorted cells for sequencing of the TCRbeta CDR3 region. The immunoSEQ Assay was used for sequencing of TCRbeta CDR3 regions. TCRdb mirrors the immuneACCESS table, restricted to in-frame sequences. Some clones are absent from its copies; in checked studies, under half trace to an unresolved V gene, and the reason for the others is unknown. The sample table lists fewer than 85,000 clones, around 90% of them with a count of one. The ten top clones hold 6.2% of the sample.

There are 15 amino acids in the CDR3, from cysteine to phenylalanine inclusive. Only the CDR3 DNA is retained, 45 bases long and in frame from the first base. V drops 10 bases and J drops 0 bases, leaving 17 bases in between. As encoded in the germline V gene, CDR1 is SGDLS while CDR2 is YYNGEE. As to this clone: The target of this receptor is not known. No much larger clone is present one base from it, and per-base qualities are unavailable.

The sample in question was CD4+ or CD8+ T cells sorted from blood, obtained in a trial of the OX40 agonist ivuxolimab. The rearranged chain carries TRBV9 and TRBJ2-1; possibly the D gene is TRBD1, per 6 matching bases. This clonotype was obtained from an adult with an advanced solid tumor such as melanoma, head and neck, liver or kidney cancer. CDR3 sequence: CASSQGRSSYNEQFF. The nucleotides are TGTGCCTCCTCTCAGGGGCGGAGCTCCTACAATGAGCAGTTCTTC.